The rows below give T cell receptor beta chains drawn from one sample of a study of blood T cell repertoires in COVID-19. TCRdb keeps only in-frame clones here, not all; method: immunoSEQ multiplex PCR. The profile shows 250,000 to 350,000 clones, over 75% of them singletons. The sample comprised peripheral blood. The receptors here all came from a woman aged 25 to 45 with COVID-19, enrolled during active disease. CDR3s include the opening cysteine and the closing phenylalanine or tryptophan. The D gene is left open where the match is weak. Clone size appears in some rows only: once, few, many, or a class for an expanded clone.

TRBV12-3/TRBV12-4	.	TRBD1	TRBJ1-2	CASSLRDSYGYTF	TGTGCCAGCAGTTTACGGGACAGCTATGGCTACACCTTC
TRBV6-5	once	.	TRBJ1-6	CASTQGLYNSPLHF	TGTGCCAGCACTCAGGGTCTCTATAATTCACCCCTCCACTTT
TRBV5-1	.	.	TRBJ1-2	CASSLGPVGSGYTF	TGCGCCAGCAGTCTTGGGCCAGTCGGGAGCGGCTACACCTTC
TRBV4-2	.	TRBD1	TRBJ1-1	CASSQERGLTEAFF	TGTGCCAGCAGCCAAGAAAGGGGGCTGACTGAAGCTTTCTTT
TRBV6-6	.	.	TRBJ2-1	CASSPQFNEQFF	TGTGCCAGCAGCCCTCAGTTCAATGAGCAGTTCTTC
TRBV2	.	.	TRBJ1-6	CASSENRVPSPLHF	TGTGCCAGCAGTGAAAACAGAGTACCTTCACCCCTCCACTTT
TRBV5-1	.	TRBD1	TRBJ1-1	CASSITGGTEAFF	TGCGCCAGCAGCATAACAGGGGGTACTGAAGCTTTCTTT
TRBV27	.	.	TRBJ2-3	CASSFLAKSTDTQYF	TGTGCCAGCAGTTTCTTAGCGAAATCCACAGATACGCAGTATTTT
TRBV24-1	once	.	TRBJ2-7	CATSDSSYEQYF	TGTGCCACCTCCGACTCATCCTACGAGCAGTACTTC
TRBV2	.	.	TRBJ1-6	CATRGNSPLHF	TGTGCCACCCGGGGGAATTCACCCCTCCACTTT
TRBV14	.	.	TRBJ1-1	CASSPTGHMNTEAFF	TGTGCCAGCAGCCCTACGGGACACATGAACACTGAAGCTTTCTTT
TRBV9	.	TRBD2	TRBJ2-1	CASSGEVMVAGGDEQFF	TGTGCCAGCAGCGGGGAGGTGATGGTAGCGGGAGGAGATGAGCAGTTCTTC
TRBV30	.	TRBD1	TRBJ1-4	CAWTGQWGEKLFF	TGTGCCTGGACGGGACAGTGGGGTGAAAAACTGTTTTTT
TRBV27	.	TRBD2	TRBJ2-1	CASSSIAGADEQFF	TGTGCCAGCAGTTCAATAGCGGGAGCAGATGAGCAGTTCTTC